A selection of T cell receptor beta chains follows, all from one sample in a study of T cell repertoires in cytomegalovirus infection. Using its own MiXCR run on the reads, TCRdb lists one record per CDR3 protein. The sample lists 300,000 or so distinct CDR3 sequences; 9.6% were seen once. Sequencing was performed on PBMCs. These receptors originate from a human donor in good health (CMV status not recorded). Some clones in this sample may be carry-over from other donors' samples. Both conserved end residues are part of each CDR3. The D gene is left open where the match is weak. Size values are once, few and many counts, or a class for expanded clones, and some rows have none.

D: -; V: TRBV6-2/TRBV6-3; size: -; J: TRBJ1-1; CDR3: CASSPGRLFTEAFF; DNA: TGTGCCAGCAGTCCTGGACGGCTGTTCACTGAAGCTTTCTTT
D: -; V: TRBV6-1; size: many; J: TRBJ2-3; CDR3: CASSSTSSRTDTQYF; DNA: TGTGCCAGCAGTTCGACTAGTTCTCGCACAGATACGCAGTATTTT
D: TRBD1; V: TRBV12-3/TRBV12-4; size: many; J: TRBJ1-1; CDR3: CASSLEGAWTEAFF; DNA: TGTGCCAGCAGTTTAGAGGGGGCTTGGACTGAAGCTTTCTTT
D: TRBD2; V: TRBV24-1; size: many; J: TRBJ2-5; CDR3: CATSDTRGGRRETQYF; DNA: TGTGCCACCAGTGATACCCGGGGGGGAAGGCGAGAGACCCAGTACTTC
D: TRBD1; V: TRBV29-1; size: many; J: TRBJ1-2; CDR3: CSVDAGGRGYTF; DNA: TGCAGCGTGGACGCAGGGGGCCGGGGCTACACCTTC
D: -; V: TRBV2; size: many; J: TRBJ2-6; CDR3: CASDNSGANVLTF; DNA: TGTGCCAGTGACAACTCTGGGGCCAACGTCCTGACTTTC
D: TRBD2; V: TRBV7-2; size: many; J: TRBJ2-2; CDR3: CASSPREARYTGELFF; DNA: TGTGCCAGCAGCCCTCGGGAGGCCCGATACACCGGGGAGCTGTTTTTT
D: -; V: TRBV6-5; size: few; J: TRBJ2-2; CDR3: CASSLRDPDTGELFF; DNA: TGTGCCAGCAGTTTGAGGGATCCGGACACCGGGGAGCTGTTTTTT
D: -; V: TRBV6-5; size: -; J: TRBJ1-6; CDR3: CASSYSGPQGFSSYNSPLHF; DNA: TGTGCCAGCAGTTACTCGGGTCCCCAGGGGTTTAGCTCCTATAATTCACCCCTCCACTTT
D: -; V: TRBV2; size: many; J: TRBJ2-1; CDR3: CASRGNEQFF; DNA: TGTGCCAGCCGGGGCAATGAGCAGTTCTTC
D: -; V: TRBV14; size: -; J: TRBJ2-2; CDR3: CANSQEKGNTGELFF; DNA: TGTGCCAACAGCCAAGAAAAGGGAAACACCGGGGAGCTGTTTTTT
D: -; V: TRBV20-1; size: many; J: TRBJ2-3; CDR3: CSAREGGFSTDTQYF; DNA: TGCAGTGCTAGAGAGGGCGGATTCAGCACAGATACGCAGTATTTT
D: -; V: TRBV5-6; size: many; J: TRBJ2-1; CDR3: CASTLGLGSLAKYNEQFF; DNA: TGTGCCAGCACCTTGGGGCTGGGGTCCCTGGCGAAGTACAATGAGCAGTTCTTC
D: -; V: TRBV7-2; size: many; J: TRBJ1-2; CDR3: CASSLGFYGYTF; DNA: TGTGCCAGCAGCTTAGGGTTTTATGGCTACACCTTC
D: -; V: TRBV7-8; size: many; J: TRBJ1-5; CDR3: CASSPGSQRGRINQPQHF; DNA: TGTGCCAGCAGCCCAGGCTCCCAGAGAGGAAGGATCAATCAGCCCCAGCATTTT
D: -; V: TRBV7-9; size: many; J: TRBJ2-1; CDR3: CASSRSSSYNEQFF; DNA: TGTGCCAGCAGTCGATCGAGCTCCTACAATGAGCAGTTCTTC
D: -; V: TRBV29-1; size: few; J: TRBJ2-7; CDR3: CSVPRKNPSTYEQYF; DNA: TGCAGCGTCCCCCGCAAAAACCCTTCCACCTACGAGCAGTACTTC
D: -; V: TRBV7-6; size: many; J: TRBJ2-1; CDR3: CASSRGTEQFF; DNA: TGTGCCAGCAGCCGTGGGACGGAGCAGTTCTTC
D: -; V: TRBV6-5; size: many; J: TRBJ1-1; CDR3: CASSSLQEMNTEAFF; DNA: TGTGCCAGCAGTTCCTTACAAGAGATGAACACTGAAGCTTTCTTT
D: -; V: TRBV20-1; size: -; J: TRBJ2-3; CDR3: CSARAPRLEDTQYF; DNA: TGCAGTGCTAGAGCGCCTAGATTAGAAGATACGCAGTATTTT
D: -; V: TRBV6-5; size: -; J: TRBJ2-2; CDR3: CASSYGQSGELFF; DNA: TGTGCCAGCAGTTACGGGCAGTCCGGGGAGCTGTTTTTT
D: TRBD1; V: TRBV6-5; size: many; J: TRBJ1-2; CDR3: CASSYLDRTANYGYTF; DNA: TGTGCCAGCAGTTACCTGGACAGGACCGCTAACTATGGCTACACCTTC
D: -; V: TRBV29-1; size: many; J: TRBJ1-1; CDR3: CSVGEGGAAFF; DNA: TGCAGCGTTGGTGAGGGGGGAGCAGCTTTCTTT
D: -; V: TRBV7-2; size: many; J: TRBJ2-3; CDR3: CASSPGRLILTDTQYF; DNA: TGTGCCAGCAGCCCGGGTAGACTCATTTTGACAGATACGCAGTATTTT
D: TRBD2; V: TRBV19; size: many; J: TRBJ2-3; CDR3: CASSRTSGRTNTQYF; DNA: TGTGCCAGTAGCCGGACTAGCGGACGGACGAATACGCAGTATTTT
D: TRBD2; V: TRBV12-3/TRBV12-4; size: -; J: TRBJ2-3; CDR3: CASSTGTRSDTQYF; DNA: TGTGCCAGCAGTACCGGGACTAGGTCAGATACGCAGTATTTT
D: -; V: TRBV10-3; size: many; J: TRBJ2-6; CDR3: CAISDLTSGANVLTF; DNA: TGTGCCATCAGTGACCTGACCTCTGGGGCCAACGTCCTGACTTTC
D: -; V: TRBV7-9; size: many; J: TRBJ1-2; CDR3: CAAFDIIHTF; DNA: TGTGCCGCCTTCGATATAATCCACACCTTC
D: -; V: TRBV20-1; size: few; J: TRBJ1-1; CDR3: CSATRGGSGQAFF; DNA: TGCAGTGCTACCCGGGGGGGATCAGGCCAAGCTTTCTTT
D: -; V: TRBV5-1; size: many; J: TRBJ1-1; CDR3: CASSLGAANTEAFF; DNA: TGCGCCAGCAGCTTGGGGGCGGCGAACACTGAAGCTTTCTTT
D: -; V: TRBV23-1; size: many; J: TRBJ1-3; CDR3: CAPPPRKGTYRVDLLSSGNTIYF; DNA: TGCGCCCCACCCCCACGCAAAGGGACATACAGGGTGGACCTCTTATCCTCTGGAAACACCATATATTTT